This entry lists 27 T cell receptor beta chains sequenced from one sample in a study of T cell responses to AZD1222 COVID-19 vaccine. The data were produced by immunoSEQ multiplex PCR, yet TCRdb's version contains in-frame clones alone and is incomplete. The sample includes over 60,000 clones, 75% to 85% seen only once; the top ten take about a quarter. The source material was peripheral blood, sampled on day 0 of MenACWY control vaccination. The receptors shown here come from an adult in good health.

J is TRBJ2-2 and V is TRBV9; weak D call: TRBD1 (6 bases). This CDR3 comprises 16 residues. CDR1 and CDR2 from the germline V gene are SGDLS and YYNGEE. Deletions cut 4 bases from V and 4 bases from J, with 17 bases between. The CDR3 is CASSPRQALITGELFF. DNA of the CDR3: TGTGCCAGCAGCCCCAGACAGGCCCTTATCACCGGGGAGCTGTTTTTT.

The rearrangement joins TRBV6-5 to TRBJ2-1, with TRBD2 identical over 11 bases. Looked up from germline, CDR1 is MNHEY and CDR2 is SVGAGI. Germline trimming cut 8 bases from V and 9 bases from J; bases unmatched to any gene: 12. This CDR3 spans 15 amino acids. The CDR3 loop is CASASVAGGPSEQFF. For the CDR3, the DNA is TGTGCCAGCGCGTCGGTAGCGGGAGGGCCCTCTGAGCAGTTCTTC.

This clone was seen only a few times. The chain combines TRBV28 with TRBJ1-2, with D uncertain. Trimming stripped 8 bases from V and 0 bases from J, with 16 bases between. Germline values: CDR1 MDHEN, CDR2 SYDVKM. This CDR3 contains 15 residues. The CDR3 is CASLPVGTANYGYTF. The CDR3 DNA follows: TGTGCCAGCCTCCCCGTTGGCACAGCTAACTATGGCTACACCTTC.

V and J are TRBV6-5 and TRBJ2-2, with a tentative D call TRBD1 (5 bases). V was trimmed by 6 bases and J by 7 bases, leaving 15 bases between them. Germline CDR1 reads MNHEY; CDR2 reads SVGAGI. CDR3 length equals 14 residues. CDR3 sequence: CASRDTGGNGELFF. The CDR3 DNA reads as TGTGCCAGCAGAGACACAGGTGGTAACGGGGAGCTGTTTTTT.

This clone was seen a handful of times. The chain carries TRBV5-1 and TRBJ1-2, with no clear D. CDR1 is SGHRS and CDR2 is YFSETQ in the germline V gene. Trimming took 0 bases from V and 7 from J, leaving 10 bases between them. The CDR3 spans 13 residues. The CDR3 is CASSLEGLGGYTF. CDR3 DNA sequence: TGCGCCAGCAGCTTGGAGGGATTGGGTGGCTACACCTTC. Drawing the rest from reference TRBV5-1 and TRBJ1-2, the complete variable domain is KAGVTQTPRYLIKTRGQQVTLSCSPISGHRSVSWYQQTPGQGLQFLFEYFSETQRNKGNFPGRFSGRQFSNSRSEMNVSTLELGDSALYLCASSLEGLGGYTFGSGTRLTVV.

CDR3 region: CASSKVSGQGFAGELFF. The CDR3 region has the DNA TGTGCCAGTAGCAAGGTTTCTGGACAGGGGTTTGCCGGGGAGCTGTTTTTT. This chain joins TRBV19 and TRBJ2-2; TRBD1 matches 9 bases. The CDR3 totals 17 residues. Germline V gene lookup returns CDR1 LNHDA and CDR2 SQIVND (reference sequence). The ends lost 6 bases at V and 6 bases at J; junction bases unmatched: 14.

DNA of the CDR3: TGTGCCAGCAGTTTGAACAGGGGAGACATTCAGTACTTC. Its translation: CASSLNRGDIQYF. This chain joins TRBV12-3 or TRBV12-4 and TRBJ2-4, with 7 bases identical to TRBD1. CDR3 size: 13 residues. V gave up 3 bases and J gave up 8 bases; unmatched junction bases: 4.

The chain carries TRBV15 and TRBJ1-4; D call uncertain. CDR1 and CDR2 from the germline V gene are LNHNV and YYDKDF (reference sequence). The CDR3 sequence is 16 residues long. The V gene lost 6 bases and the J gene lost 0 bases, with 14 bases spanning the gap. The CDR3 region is CATSTFPGSTNEKLFF. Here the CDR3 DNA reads TGTGCCACCAGTACCTTCCCGGGCTCAACTAATGAAAAACTGTTTTTT.

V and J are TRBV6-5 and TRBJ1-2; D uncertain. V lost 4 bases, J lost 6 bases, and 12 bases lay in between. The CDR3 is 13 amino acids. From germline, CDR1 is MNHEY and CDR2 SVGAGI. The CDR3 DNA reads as TGTGCCAGCAGTTCCCGGACCCGAGATGGCTACACCTTC. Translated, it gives CASSSRTRDGYTF.

CDR3: CASRDTQYF. Here the CDR3 DNA reads TGTGCCAGCAGGGATACGCAGTATTTT. The chain links TRBV21-1 to TRBJ2-3. TRBV21-1 is tagged as a pseudogene. This CDR3 is 9 amino acids long.

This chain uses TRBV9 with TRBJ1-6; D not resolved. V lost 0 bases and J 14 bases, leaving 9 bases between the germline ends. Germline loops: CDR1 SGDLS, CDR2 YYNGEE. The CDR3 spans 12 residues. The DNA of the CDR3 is TGTGCCAGCAGCGTAGGTGATGGAGCCCTCCACTTT. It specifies CASSVGDGALHF.

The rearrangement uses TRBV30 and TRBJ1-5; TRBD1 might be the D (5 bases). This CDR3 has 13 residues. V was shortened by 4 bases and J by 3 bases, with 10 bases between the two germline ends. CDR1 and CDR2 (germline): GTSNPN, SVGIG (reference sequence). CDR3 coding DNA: TGTGCCTGGACGTCGGGGACCAATCAGCCCCAGCATTTT. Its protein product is CAWTSGTNQPQHF.

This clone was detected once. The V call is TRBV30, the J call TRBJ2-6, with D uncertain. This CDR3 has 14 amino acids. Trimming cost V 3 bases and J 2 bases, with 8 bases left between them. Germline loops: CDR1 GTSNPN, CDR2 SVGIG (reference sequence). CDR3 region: CAWSGLPGANVLTF. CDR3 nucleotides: TGTGCCTGGAGCGGGCTACCTGGGGCCAACGTCCTGACTTTC.

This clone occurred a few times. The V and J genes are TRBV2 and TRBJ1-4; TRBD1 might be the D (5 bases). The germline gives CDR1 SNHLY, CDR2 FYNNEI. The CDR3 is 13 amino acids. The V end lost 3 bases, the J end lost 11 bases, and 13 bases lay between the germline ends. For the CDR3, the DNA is TGTGCCAGCAGTGATGGCAGCTCAGGGAAACTGTTTTTT. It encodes CASSDGSSGKLFF.

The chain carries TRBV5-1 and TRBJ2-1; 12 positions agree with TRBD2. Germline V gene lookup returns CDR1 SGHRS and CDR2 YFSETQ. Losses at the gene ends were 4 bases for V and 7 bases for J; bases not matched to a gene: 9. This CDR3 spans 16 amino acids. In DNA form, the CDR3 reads TGCGCCAGCAGCCTAACCGGGACTAGCGGGCTGAATGAGCAGTTCTTC. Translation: CASSLTGTSGLNEQFF.

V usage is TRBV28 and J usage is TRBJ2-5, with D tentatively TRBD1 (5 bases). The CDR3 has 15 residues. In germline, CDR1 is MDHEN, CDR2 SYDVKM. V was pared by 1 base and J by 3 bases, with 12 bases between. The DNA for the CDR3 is TGTGCCAGCAGTTTATCGGCAGGGAAAAAAGAGACCCAGTACTTC. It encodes CASSLSAGKKETQYF. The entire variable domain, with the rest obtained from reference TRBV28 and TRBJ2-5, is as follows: DVKVTQSSRYLVKRTGEKVFLECVQDMDHENMFWYRQDPGLGLRLIYFSYDVKMKEKGDIPEGYSVSREKKERFSLILESASTNQTSMYLCASSLSAGKKETQYFGPGTRLLVL.

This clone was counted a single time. For the CDR3, the DNA is TGCGCCAGCAGCTTGGGGGGTACTGAGCAGTTCTTC. Its translation: CASSLGGTEQFF. This chain uses TRBV5-1 with TRBJ2-1; D uncertain. Trimming removed 0 bases from V and 9 bases from J, with 7 bases in between. CDR3 size: 12 residues. Germline CDR1 is SGHRS and CDR2 is YFSETQ.

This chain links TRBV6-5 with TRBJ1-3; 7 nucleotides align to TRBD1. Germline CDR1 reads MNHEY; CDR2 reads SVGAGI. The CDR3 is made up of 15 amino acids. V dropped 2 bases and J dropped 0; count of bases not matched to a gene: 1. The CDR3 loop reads CASSYNRGSGNTIYF. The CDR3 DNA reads TGTGCCAGCAGTTACAACAGGGGCTCTGGAAACACCATATATTTT.

The chain's CDR3 is CASSSGQGWTQYF. The CDR3 bases are TGTGCCAGTTCCTCGGGACAGGGGTGGACCCAGTACTTC. The J gene is TRBJ2-5, the V gene TRBV27; 10 nucleotides match TRBD1. This CDR3 has 13 residues. Losses at the gene ends were 9 bases for V and 7 bases for J; bases not matched to a gene: 8. Looked up from germline, CDR1 is MNHEY and CDR2 is SMNVEV (reference sequence).

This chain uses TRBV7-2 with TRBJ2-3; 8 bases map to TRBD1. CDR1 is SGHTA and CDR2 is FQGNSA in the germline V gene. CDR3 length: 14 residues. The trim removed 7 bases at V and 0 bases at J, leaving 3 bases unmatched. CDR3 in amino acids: CASKQGVSTDTQYF. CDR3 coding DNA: TGTGCCAGCAAACAGGGGGTTAGCACAGATACGCAGTATTTT.

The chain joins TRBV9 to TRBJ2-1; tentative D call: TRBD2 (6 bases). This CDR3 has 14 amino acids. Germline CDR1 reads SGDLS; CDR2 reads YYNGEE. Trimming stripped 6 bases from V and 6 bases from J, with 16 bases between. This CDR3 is CASTSGTYPNEQFF. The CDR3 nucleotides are TGTGCCAGCACCTCCGGGACTTATCCCAATGAGCAGTTCTTC.

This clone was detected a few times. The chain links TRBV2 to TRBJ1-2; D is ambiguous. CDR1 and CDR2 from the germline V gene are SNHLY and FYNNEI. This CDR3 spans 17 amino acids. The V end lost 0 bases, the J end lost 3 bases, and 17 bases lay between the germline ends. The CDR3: CASSEALSWGGDYGYTF. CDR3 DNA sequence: TGTGCCAGCAGTGAAGCGCTTAGTTGGGGAGGAGACTATGGCTACACCTTC. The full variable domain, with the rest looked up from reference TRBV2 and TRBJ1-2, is EPEVTQTPSHQVTQMGQEVILRCVPISNHLYFYWYRQILGQKVEFLVSFYNNEISEKSEIFDDQFSVERPDGSNFTLKIRSTKLEDSAMYFCASSEALSWGGDYGYTFGSGTRLTVV.

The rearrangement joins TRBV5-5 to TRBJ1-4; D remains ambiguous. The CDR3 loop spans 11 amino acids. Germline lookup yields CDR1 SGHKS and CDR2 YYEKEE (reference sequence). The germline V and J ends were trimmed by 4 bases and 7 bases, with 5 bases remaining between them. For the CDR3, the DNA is TGTGCCAGCAGCCTCTCTGAAAAACTGTTTTTT. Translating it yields CASSLSEKLFF.

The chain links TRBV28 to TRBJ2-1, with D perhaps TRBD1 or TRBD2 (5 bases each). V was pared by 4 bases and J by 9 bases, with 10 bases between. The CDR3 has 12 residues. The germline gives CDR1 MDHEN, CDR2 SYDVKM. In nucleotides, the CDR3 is TGTGCCAGCAGTTATGGTGGGGGTGAGCAGTTCTTC. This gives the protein CASSYGGGEQFF.

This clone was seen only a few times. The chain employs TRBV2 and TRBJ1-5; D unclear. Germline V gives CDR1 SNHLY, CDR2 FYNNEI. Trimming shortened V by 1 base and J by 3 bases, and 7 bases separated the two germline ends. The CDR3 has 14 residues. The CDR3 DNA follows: TGTGCCAGCAGTGAAGGCGTCTCCAATCAGCCCCAGCATTTT. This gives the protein CASSEGVSNQPQHF.

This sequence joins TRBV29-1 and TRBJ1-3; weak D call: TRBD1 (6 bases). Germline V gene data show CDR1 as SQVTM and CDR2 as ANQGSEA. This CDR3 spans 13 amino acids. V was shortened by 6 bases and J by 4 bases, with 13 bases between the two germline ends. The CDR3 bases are TGCAGCGTCCGCCTGGGGGGCGGAAACACCATATATTTT. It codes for CSVRLGGGNTIYF.

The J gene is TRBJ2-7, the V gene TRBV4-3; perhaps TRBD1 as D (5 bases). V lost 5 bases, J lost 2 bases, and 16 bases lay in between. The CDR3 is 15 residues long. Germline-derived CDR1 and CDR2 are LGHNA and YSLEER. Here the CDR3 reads CASSFESGKAYEQYF. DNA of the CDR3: TGCGCCAGCAGCTTCGAATCAGGGAAGGCCTACGAGCAGTACTTC.